Listed below are T cell receptor beta chains from one sample, sequenced in a study of T cells in Graves' hyperthyroidism and ophthalmopathy. Each CDR3 protein is one row after TCRdb ran MiXCR on the multiplex PCR reads. The table lists hundreds of thousands of distinct CDR3 sequences, 14% to 15% of them singletons, with less than 15% in the top ten. The specimen sequenced was blood. All receptors come from a young man with Graves' ophthalmopathy. The CDR3 runs from the conserved cysteine through the conserved F or W. The order of the fields is V gene, J gene, CDR3 protein.

>TRBV6-1|TRBJ1-5
CASTGTDASSQPQHF
>TRBV19|TRBJ1-3
CASTPALSGNTIYF
>TRBV7-8|TRBJ2-2
CASSFQGGDTGELFF
>TRBV3-1|TRBJ1-4
CASSQVGGRKLFF
>TRBV11-1|TRBJ1-3
CASSLIVSGNTIYF
>TRBV18|TRBJ2-3
CASSRTADTQYF
>TRBV19|TRBJ2-1
CASSARDRGMEFF
>TRBV11-3|TRBJ2-7
CASSSRTGFGEQYF
>TRBV7-2|TRBJ2-1
CASSSGYAYNEQFF
>TRBV24-1|TRBJ2-3
CATSVGASDADTQYF
>TRBV3-1|TRBJ1-5
CASSQVGPGEDQPQHF
>TRBV5-5|TRBJ1-3
CASSQVLGGSGNTIYF
>TRBV4-2|TRBJ2-2
CASSQVRGGGTGELFF
>TRBV18|TRBJ2-2
CASSSPGELFF
>TRBV7-2|TRBJ2-5
CASSLVGNGETQYF
>TRBV19|TRBJ2-3
CASSISWGGDTQYF
>TRBV10-2|TRBJ1-4
CASSGAAATNEKLFF
>TRBV27|TRBJ2-1
CASMLAGAYNEQFF
>TRBV7-9|TRBJ2-5
CASSSLVGTAAIQETQYF
>TRBV9|TRBJ2-5
CASGSPKAGGRGETQYF
>TRBV24-1|TRBJ2-3
CATSAADRPYDTQYF
>TRBV6-1|TRBJ1-3
CASRRTASSGNTIYF
>TRBV4-2|TRBJ2-5
CASSQASGGQETQYF
>TRBV5-1|TRBJ1-1
CASSSGQPNTEAFF
>TRBV29-1|TRBJ2-1
CSVNDRAGEQFF
>TRBV7-9|TRBJ2-7
CASSPLGRPSYEQYF
>TRBV13|TRBJ2-2
CASTPLGANTGELFF
>TRBV2|TRBJ1-2
CASTGQGYGYTF
>TRBV24-1|TRBJ2-5
CATSEDRGQETQYF
>TRBV12-3/TRBV12-4|TRBJ1-5
CASSALAFNQPQHF
>TRBV27|TRBJ2-1
CASIPESRGDEQFF
>TRBV20-1|TRBJ2-7
CSARGSGRAVYEQYF
>TRBV11-2|TRBJ2-5
CASSRDQETQYF
>TRBV27|TRBJ2-2
CASIGLANTGELFF
>TRBV12-3/TRBV12-4|TRBJ1-6
CASSPGHYSPLHF
>TRBV4-2|TRBJ2-1
CASSQGFLAGGPHNEQFF
>TRBV19|TRBJ2-3
CASSSGQGVGGTDTQYF
>TRBV6-4|TRBJ2-3
CASSDSTSFVTDTQYF
>TRBV11-2|TRBJ2-4
CASSSQEAGGRAKNIQYF
>TRBV2|TRBJ2-5
CASRLQGHQETQYF
>TRBV30|TRBJ2-7
CACQQGSYEQYF
>TRBV19|TRBJ2-1
CASSLGLKGVDEQLF
>TRBV24-1|TRBJ2-1
CATSDLASGSLNEQFF
>TRBV11-3|TRBJ2-3
CASSPEMLDTQYF
>TRBV2|TRBJ2-7
CATSAEGEQYF
>TRBV4-1|TRBJ1-5
CASRQVWGVLSNQPQHF
>TRBV6-1|TRBJ2-5
CASSSFSYPQETQYF
>TRBV20-1|TRBJ2-5
CSARLRREIQETQYF
>TRBV5-1|TRBJ1-6
CASSLNTLGGSPLHF
>TRBV27|TRBJ1-1
CASSPTTNMNTEAFF
>TRBV18|TRBJ2-3
CASSPGLDTQYF
>TRBV10-3|TRBJ2-1
CAIRPGTGAPWGNEQFF
>TRBV7-6|TRBJ2-7
CASSLLDTGHEQYF
>TRBV19|TRBJ1-3
CASSTPGEHSGNTIYF
>TRBV6-1|TRBJ2-1
CASSQGQLPSYNEQFF
>TRBV12-3/TRBV12-4|TRBJ1-2
CASSLSASSLSQPDYGYTF
>TRBV4-1|TRBJ1-2
CASSQDLRQGNYGYTF
>TRBV15|TRBJ1-6
CATSSYLAQGNSPLHF
>TRBV11-2|TRBJ2-7
CASSPLRHRRDYEQYF
>TRBV5-8|TRBJ2-7
CASSRRAGLTYEQYF